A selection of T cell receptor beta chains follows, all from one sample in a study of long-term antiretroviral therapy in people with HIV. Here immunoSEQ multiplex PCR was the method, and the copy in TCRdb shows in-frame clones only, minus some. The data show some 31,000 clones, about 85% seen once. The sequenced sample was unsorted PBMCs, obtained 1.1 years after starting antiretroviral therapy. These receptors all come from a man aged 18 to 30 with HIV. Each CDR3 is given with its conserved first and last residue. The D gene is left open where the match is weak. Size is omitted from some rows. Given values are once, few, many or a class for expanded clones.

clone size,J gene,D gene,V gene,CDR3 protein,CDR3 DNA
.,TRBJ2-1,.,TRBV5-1,CASSFWTPDEQFF,TGCGCCAGCAGCTTTTGGACTCCCGATGAGCAGTTCTTC
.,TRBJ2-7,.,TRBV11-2,CASSPYYEQYF,TGTGCCAGCAGCCCCTACTACGAGCAGTACTTC
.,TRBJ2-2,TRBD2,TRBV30,CASRLAGVTGELFF,TGTGCCTCTCGACTAGCGGGAGTCACCGGGGAGCTGTTTTTT
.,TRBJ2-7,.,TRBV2,CASNTGMGEQYF,TGTGCCAGCAATACAGGGATGGGGGAGCAGTACTTC
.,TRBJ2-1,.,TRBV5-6,CASSLGLAWINEQFF,TGTGCCAGCAGCTTGGGCTTAGCCTGGATAAATGAGCAGTTCTTC
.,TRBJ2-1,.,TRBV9,CASSVGDSYNEQFF,TGTGCCAGCAGCGTGGGCGACAGTTACAATGAGCAGTTCTTC
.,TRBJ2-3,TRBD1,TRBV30,CAWSTGGTDTQYF,TGTGCCTGGAGTACAGGGGGCACAGATACGCAGTATTTT
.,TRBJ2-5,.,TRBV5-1,CASSGGVGETQYF,TGCGCCAGCAGCGGAGGGGTTGGGGAGACCCAGTACTTC
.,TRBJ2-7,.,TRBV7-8,CASSLGWTVGEQYF,TGTGCCAGCAGCTTAGGCTGGACAGTGGGTGAGCAGTACTTC
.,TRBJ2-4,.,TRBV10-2,CASSEFLAGLAKNIQYF,TGCGCCAGCAGTGAGTTCCTGGCAGGTCTAGCCAAAAACATTCAGTACTTC
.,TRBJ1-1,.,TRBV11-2,CASRVGGVNTEAFF,TGTGCCAGCAGAGTCGGGGGGGTGAACACTGAAGCTTTCTTT
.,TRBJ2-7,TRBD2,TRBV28,CASRLAGSYEQYF,TGTGCCAGCAGGTTAGCGGGGTCCTACGAGCAGTACTTC
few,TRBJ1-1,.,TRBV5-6,CASSWTVNTEAFF,TGTGCCAGCAGCTGGACAGTGAACACTGAAGCTTTCTTT
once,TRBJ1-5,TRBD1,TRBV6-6,CASNTGGRGQPQHF,TGTGCCAGCAATACAGGGGGCAGGGGGCAGCCCCAGCATTTT
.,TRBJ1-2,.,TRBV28,CASSLFIGSGYTF,TGTGCCAGCAGTTTATTCATAGGCTCTGGCTACACCTTC
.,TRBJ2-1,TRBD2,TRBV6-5,CASRLGLAGYNEQFF,TGTGCCAGCAGACTCGGACTAGCGGGTTACAATGAGCAGTTCTTC
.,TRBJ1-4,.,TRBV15,CATSRDDSHKKLFF,TGTGCCACCAGCAGAGATGACAGCCATAAAAAACTGTTTTTT
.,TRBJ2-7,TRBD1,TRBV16,CASSSDRFYEQYF,TGTGCCAGCAGCTCGGACAGGTTCTACGAGCAGTACTTC
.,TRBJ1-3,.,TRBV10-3,CAIGPGSSGNTIYF,TGTGCCATCGGTCCCGGGAGCTCTGGAAACACCATATATTTT
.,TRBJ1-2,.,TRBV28,CASAGRGGFGYTF,TGTGCCAGCGCTGGTCGAGGTGGGTTTGGCTACACCTTC
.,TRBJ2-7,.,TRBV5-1,CASSLAAGSTYEQYF,TGCGCCAGCAGCTTGGCGGCAGGGTCAACTTACGAGCAGTACTTC
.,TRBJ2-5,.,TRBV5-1,CASSSQETQYF,TGCGCCAGCAGCTCCCAAGAGACCCAGTACTTC
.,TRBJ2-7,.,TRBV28,CASSSNPNPYEQYF,TGTGCCAGCAGTTCTAACCCGAACCCCTACGAGCAGTACTTC
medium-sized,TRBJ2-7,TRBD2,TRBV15,CATSRLAGEEQYF,TGTGCCACCAGCAGACTAGCGGGAGAGGAGCAGTACTTC